This passage covers 5 T cell receptor beta chains from one sample sequenced in a study of human T cells and chemical hapten exposure. TCRdb re-called the RACE reads through MiXCR, storing one row per CDR3 protein. The sample lists about 30,000 distinct CDR3 sequences, about 5.6% occurring once. Sample time point: patch test 3, about 24 weeks after DPC sensitization. Treatment defined: therapeutic diphenylcyclopropenone sensitization with weekly scalp DPC. This specimen consisted of whole blood, obtained in connection with sensitization to the hapten diphenylcyclopropenone (DPC). These receptors were taken from a man aged 30-40 years with alopecia areata. Some clones in this sample may be carry-over from other donors' samples.

This clonotype was observed many times. This chain joins TRBV7-8 and TRBJ2-7, with D possibly TRBD2 on 5 matching bases. CDR1 is SGHVS and CDR2 is FQNEAQ in the germline V gene. This CDR3 region has 14 residues. The ends were cut back, 3 bases at V and 5 bases at J, with 14 bases in the middle. The CDR3 protein is CASSLGRGSHEQYF. CDR3 bases: TGTGCCAGCAGCTTGGGTCGAGGGTCCCACGAGCAGTACTTC.

This clonotype was seen at least ten times. The chain joins TRBV5-4 to TRBJ2-3; no clear D. V was cut by 2 bases and J by 1 base, with 8 bases left in between. Germline V gives CDR1 SGHNT, CDR2 YYREEE (reference sequence). CDR3 length equals 14 residues. The CDR3 coding sequence is TGTGCCAGCAGCTTAGGCAAGGGCACAGATACGCAGTATTTT. Translated: CASSLGKGTDTQYF.

In its sample, this clonotype was seen many times. The rearrangement links TRBV5-4 to TRBJ2-3, with D hard to call. Trimming stripped 2 bases from V and 5 bases from J, with 12 bases between. The CDR3 has 14 amino acids. CDR1 is SGHNT, CDR2 YYREEE, per germline (reference sequence). The CDR3 DNA follows: TGTGCCAGCAGCTTACAAAGCAATCGAGATACGCAGTATTTT. It translates to CASSLQSNRDTQYF.

This clonotype was detected ten times or more. V usage is TRBV7-2 and J usage is TRBJ1-1; no reliable D call. The CDR3 runs to 13 residues. Trimming left V 7 bases short and J 8 bases short, with 17 bases between. Germline V gene sequence: CDR1 SGHTA, CDR2 FQGNSA. The CDR3 DNA reads TGTGCCAGCACTCTCCACCGGTCATCCGAAGCTTTCTTT. Translating gives CASTLHRSSEAFF.

This clonotype was detected ten times or more. V gene TRBV12-3 or TRBV12-4 combines with J gene TRBJ2-7, with TRBD1 as a possible D gene (6 bases). Trimming removed 5 bases from V and 0 bases from J, with 17 bases in between. The CDR3 sequence is 16 residues long. The CDR3 region is CASSPAGTINSYEQYF. CDR3 nucleotides: TGTGCCAGCAGTCCCGCCGGGACAATTAACTCCTACGAGCAGTACTTC.